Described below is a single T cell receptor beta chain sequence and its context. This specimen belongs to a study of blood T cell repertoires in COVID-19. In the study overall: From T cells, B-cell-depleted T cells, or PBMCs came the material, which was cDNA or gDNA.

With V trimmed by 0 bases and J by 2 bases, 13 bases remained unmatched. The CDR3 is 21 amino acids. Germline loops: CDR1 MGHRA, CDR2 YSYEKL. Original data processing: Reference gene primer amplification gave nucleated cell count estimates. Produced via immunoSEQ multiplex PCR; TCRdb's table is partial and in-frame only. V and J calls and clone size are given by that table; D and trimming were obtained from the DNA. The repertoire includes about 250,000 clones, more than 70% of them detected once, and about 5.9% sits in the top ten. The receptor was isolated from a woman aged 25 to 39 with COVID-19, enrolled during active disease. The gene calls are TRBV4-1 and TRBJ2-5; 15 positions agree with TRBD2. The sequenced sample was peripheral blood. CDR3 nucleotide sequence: TGCGCCAGCAGCCAAGATCGGAAGGGTGAGGGACTAGCGGGAGGTCAAGAGACCCAGTACTTC. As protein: CASSQDRKGEGLAGGQETQYF.